One T cell receptor beta chain is described in this entry. Its target is unknown. This record belongs to a study of vaccination and CD4 T cells after COVID-19. Sample treatment: approximately 10-day PBMC culture with coronavirus spike peptide pools or control peptides (ViraFEST assay). Sequence data for DNA of cultured CD4+ T cells were generated by the Oncomine TCR Beta short-read assay. Using the QIAamp micro DNA kit, genomic DNA was extracted from the CD4+ T cells that had been cultured. TCRdb re-called the PCR reads with MiXCR, one entry per CDR3 protein. The table records over 25,000 distinct CDR3 sequences, around 64% of them present only once. Germline V CDR1 and CDR2: WSHSY, SAAADI. Trimming shortened V by 6 bases and J by 4 bases, and 10 bases separated the two germline ends. This CDR3 region has 12 residues. Whole-study findings and limits: Nearly all convalescent vaccine-specific clones, 304 of 307, recognized only SARS-CoV-2 spike.

This TCR was recovered from a human donor who received a COVID-19 vaccine. The V gene is TRBV10-2, the J gene TRBJ2-7; D gene uncertain. The source material was CD4+ T cells from blood, cultured in vitro, sampled after SARS-CoV-2 vaccination. CDR3 DNA: TGCGCCAGCAGCCTTGGGCGTTACGAGCAGTACTTC. As protein: CASSLGRYEQYF.